Below are 13 T cell receptor beta chains sequenced from a single sample in a study of cytomegalovirus exposure and HLA in healthy donors. A multiplex PCR was run with 60 Vbeta primers and 13 Jbeta primers. Profiled with immunoSEQ multiplex PCR; TCRdb holds only in-frame clones, not every one. The sample consists of 170,000 or so clones, 70% to 85% of them appearing once. Material for sequencing was PBMCs. The receptors come from a man younger than 30 in good health and CMV-seronegative.

This chain connects TRBV27 to TRBJ1-3; TRBD1 is a possible D gene (5 bases). Trimming removed 6 bases at V and 0 bases at J, with 12 bases between. CDR3 length: 15 amino acids. The germline V gene has CDR1 MNHEY and CDR2 SMNVEV (reference sequence). The CDR3, as DNA: TGTGCCAGCAGCCAGGGCCCATTCTCTGGAAACACCATATATTTT. This sequence encodes CASSQGPFSGNTIYF.

The chain uses TRBV5-6 and TRBJ1-3; D call uncertain. CDR3 length equals 16 residues. V was pared by 4 bases and J by 0 bases, with 14 bases between. From germline, CDR1 is SGHDT and CDR2 YYEEEE. The CDR3 region has the DNA TGTGCCAGCAGCGAAGCGGGGAGGGTCTCTGGAAACACCATATATTTT. Amino acids: CASSEAGRVSGNTIYF.

The gene calls are TRBV2 and TRBJ1-4; no definite D call. Trimming took 5 bases from V and 5 from J, leaving 12 bases between them. CDR3 size: 14 residues. CDR1 SNHLY and CDR2 FYNNEI come from the germline V gene. CDR3: CASSKDSRNEKLFF. The CDR3 bases are TGTGCCAGCAGTAAGGACTCCCGGAATGAAAAACTGTTTTTT.

This clone came up once. The chain uses TRBV7-9 and TRBJ2-5; D is possibly TRBD1 (5 bases). The CDR3 extends over 15 amino acids. V lost 5 bases and J 5 bases, leaving 18 bases between the germline ends. Germline CDR1 and CDR2: SEHNR and FQNEAQ (reference sequence). The CDR3 sequence: CASSPPRVSQETQYF. The CDR3 DNA follows: TGTGCCAGCAGCCCCCCCAGGGTGTCGCAGGAGACCCAGTACTTC. The complete variable domain, with remaining parts taken from reference TRBV7-9 and TRBJ2-5, reads DTGVSQNPRHKITKRGQNVTFRCDPISEHNRLYWYRQTLGQGPEFLTYFQNEAQLEKSRLLSDRFSAERPKGSFSTLEIQRTEQGDSAMYLCASSPPRVSQETQYFGPGTRLLVL.

The chain links TRBV7-2 to TRBJ1-1; 7 nucleotides match TRBD1. J was trimmed by 1 base and V by 2 bases; bases with no gene match: 4. Germline CDR1 and CDR2: SGHTA and FQGNSA. The CDR3 covers 15 residues. The DNA for the CDR3 is TGTGCCAGCAGCTTATCAGGGGGGACGAACACTGAAGCTTTCTTT. Amino acid sequence: CASSLSGGTNTEAFF.

The rearrangement uses TRBV15 and TRBJ2-7; weak D call: TRBD2 (5 bases). Germline lookup yields CDR1 LNHNV and CDR2 YYDKDF (reference sequence). Trimming cost V 5 bases and J 2 bases, with 19 bases left between them. The CDR3 sequence is 16 residues long. CDR3 nucleotide sequence: TGTGCCACCAGCCTTGAAGAGGCTAGCCCTACCTACGAGCAGTACTTC. Amino acid sequence: CATSLEEASPTYEQYF.

The chain joins TRBV6-5 to TRBJ2-1; 9 positions match TRBD2. Germline values: CDR1 MNHEY, CDR2 SVGAGI. Germline trimming cut 2 bases from V and 4 bases from J; bases unmatched to any gene: 6. This CDR3 spans 16 amino acids. This CDR3 is CASSYGGGARYNEQFF. The CDR3 DNA follows: TGTGCCAGCAGTTACGGCGGGGGGGCCCGTTACAATGAGCAGTTCTTC.

This chain uses TRBV7-5 with TRBJ1-2. TRBV7-5 is described as a pseudogene. This CDR3 region has 13 residues. CDR3 loop: CARSLIRGLGYTF. The CDR3 coding sequence is TGTGCCAGAAGCTTAATAAGGGGACTCGGCTACACCTTC.

This clone has more than one count but fewer than ten. Being one base from a much bigger clone, this may be a read error. The chain is built from TRBV27 and TRBJ1-1; TRBD1 matches at 7 bases. The ends lost 10 bases at V and 5 bases at J; junction bases unmatched: 4. The germline V gene encodes CDR1 MNHEY and CDR2 SMNVEV (reference sequence). The CDR3 totals 11 residues. DNA for the CDR3: TGTGCCACCATCAGGGGGACTGAAGCTTTCTTT. Its translation is CATIRGTEAFF.

The rearrangement joins TRBV2 to TRBJ2-1; D uncertain. V was trimmed by 10 bases and J by 6 bases, leaving 10 bases between them. Germline CDR1 SNHLY, CDR2 FYNNEI. The CDR3 has 11 amino acids. The CDR3 reads CATSAANEQFF. DNA for the CDR3: TGTGCCACGAGCGCGGCCAATGAGCAGTTCTTC.

The chain combines TRBV20-1 with TRBJ1-2, with 9 bases matching TRBD1. V lost 5 bases and J lost 11; bases outside the gene matches: 6. The CDR3 is made up of 11 amino acids. Germline-derived CDR1 and CDR2 are DFQATT and SNEGSKA (reference sequence). CDR3 region: CSAGGTGIYTF. CDR3 in DNA: TGCAGTGCTGGAGGGACAGGGATTTACACCTTC.

The V gene is TRBV4-1, the J gene TRBJ2-7, with a possible D match to TRBD1 (5 bases). The V gene's germline CDR1 is MGHRA and CDR2 YSYEKL. V lost 3 bases and J lost 5, with 14 bases in between. The CDR3 contains 14 residues. For the CDR3, the DNA is TGCGCCAGCAGCCACGCCTCAGGGTTCGACGAGCAGTACTTC. Translation gives CASSHASGFDEQYF.

The V gene is TRBV28, the J gene TRBJ1-1, with 9 bases that match TRBD1. The trim removed 2 bases at V and 1 base at J, leaving 2 bases unmatched. The CDR3 is 15 residues long. Germline-derived CDR1 and CDR2 are MDHEN and SYDVKM. The CDR3 DNA reads as TGTGCCAGCAGTTTACAGGGACAGGGGAACACTGAAGCTTTCTTT. Translated, it gives CASSLQGQGNTEAFF. Based on the CDR3 plus reference TRBV28 and TRBJ1-1, the full variable domain is DVKVTQSSRYLVKRTGEKVFLECVQDMDHENMFWYRQDPGLGLRLIYFSYDVKMKEKGDIPEGYSVSREKKERFSLILESASTNQTSMYLCASSLQGQGNTEAFFGQGTRLTVV.